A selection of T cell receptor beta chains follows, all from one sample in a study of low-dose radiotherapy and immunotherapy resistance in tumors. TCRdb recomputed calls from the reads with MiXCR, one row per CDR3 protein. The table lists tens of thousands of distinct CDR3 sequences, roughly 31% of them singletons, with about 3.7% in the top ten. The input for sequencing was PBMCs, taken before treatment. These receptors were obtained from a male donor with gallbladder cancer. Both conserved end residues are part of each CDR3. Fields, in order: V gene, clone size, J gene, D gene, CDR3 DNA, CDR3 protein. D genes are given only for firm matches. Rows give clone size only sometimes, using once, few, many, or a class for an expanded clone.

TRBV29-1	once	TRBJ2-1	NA	TGCAGCGTCGTCCCGTTAGAGCAGTTCTTC	CSVVPLEQFF
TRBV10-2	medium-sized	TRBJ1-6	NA	TGCGCCAGCAGTGAGTCGATCAATTCACCCCTCCACTTT	CASSESINSPLHF
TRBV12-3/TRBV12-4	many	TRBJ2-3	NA	TGTGCCAGCAGTTTAGGTGGGGCCAAAGATACGCAGTATTTT	CASSLGGAKDTQYF
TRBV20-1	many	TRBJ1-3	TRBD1	TGCAGTGCTAGGGGGGTGGACAGGAGGGGAAACACCATATATTTT	CSARGVDRRGNTIYF
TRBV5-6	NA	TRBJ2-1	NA	TGTGCCAGCAGCTTGGGGGACCGCTCCTACAATGAGCAGTTCTTC	CASSLGDRSYNEQFF
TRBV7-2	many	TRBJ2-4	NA	TGTGCCAGCAGCCCCCCCGAATCCAAAAACATTCAGTACTTC	CASSPPESKNIQYF
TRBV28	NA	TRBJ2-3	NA	TGTGCCAGTCGACGCCTGGGGACAGATACGCAGTATTTT	CASRRLGTDTQYF
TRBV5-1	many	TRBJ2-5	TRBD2	TGCGCCAGCAGCTTGATGACCGGCGGGGGGAGAGAGACCCAGTACTTC	CASSLMTGGGRETQYF
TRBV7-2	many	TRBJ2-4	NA	TGTGCCAGCAGCTATAGCAGTGACATTCAGTACTTC	CASSYSSDIQYF
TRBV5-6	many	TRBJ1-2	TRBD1	TGTGCCAGCAGCCCCGGACAGGGATTCGTCTATGGCTACACCTTC	CASSPGQGFVYGYTF
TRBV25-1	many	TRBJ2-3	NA	TGTGCGAGCAGTGCTGGACAGAGGTTGGATACGCAGTATTTT	CASSAGQRLDTQYF
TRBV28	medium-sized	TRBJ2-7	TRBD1	TGTGCCAGCAGTCGACAGGGGATCTACGAGCAGTACTTC	CASSRQGIYEQYF
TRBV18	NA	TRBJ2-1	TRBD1	TGTGCCAGCTCACCAATCGGGACAGGGTTTAATGAGCAGTTCTTC	CASSPIGTGFNEQFF
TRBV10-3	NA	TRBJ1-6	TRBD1	TGTGCCATCAGTGAAGGGACAGGGGGCAGGTCACCCCTCCACTTT	CAISEGTGGRSPLHF
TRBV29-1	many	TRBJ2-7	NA	TGCAGCGTTGAAGATGGGGAAAGCTCCTACGAGCAGTACTTC	CSVEDGESSYEQYF
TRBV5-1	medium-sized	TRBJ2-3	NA	TGCGCCAGCAGAGGTCCCGGAAGCACAGATACGCAGTATTTT	CASRGPGSTDTQYF
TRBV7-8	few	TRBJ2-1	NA	TGTGCCAGCAGCTTAAGTCTAAACAATGAGCAGTTCTTC	CASSLSLNNEQFF
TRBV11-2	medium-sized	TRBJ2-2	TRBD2	TGTGCCAGCAGCCCGGGACTAGCGGTCCTCGGGGAGCTGTTTTTT	CASSPGLAVLGELFF
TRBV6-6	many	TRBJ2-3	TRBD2	TGTGCCAGCAGTGACCCGGGACTAGGGACAGATACGCAGTATTTT	CASSDPGLGTDTQYF
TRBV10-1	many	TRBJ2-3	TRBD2	TGCGCCAGCAGTGAGTCAGCGGGACCCACAGATACGCAGTATTTT	CASSESAGPTDTQYF
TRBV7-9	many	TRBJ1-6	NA	TGTGCCAGCAGCCGACGACAGGCGGGGATAGGATCACCCCTCCACTTT	CASSRRQAGIGSPLHF
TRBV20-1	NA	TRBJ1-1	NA	TGCAGTGCTAGTCCGGGGGCCGGGACTGAAGCTTTCTTT	CSASPGAGTEAFF
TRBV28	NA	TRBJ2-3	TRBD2	TGTGCCAGCAGTGGGACTAGCGGGAGGGGTACGCAGTATTTT	CASSGTSGRGTQYF
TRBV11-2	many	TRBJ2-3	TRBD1	TGTGCCAGCAGCTTTGGGACAGGGGGAGATACGCAGTATTTT	CASSFGTGGDTQYF
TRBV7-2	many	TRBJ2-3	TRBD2	TGTGCCAGCAGCCCCAGACTAGCGGGAGGGCCCGGCACAGATACGCAGTATTTT	CASSPRLAGGPGTDTQYF
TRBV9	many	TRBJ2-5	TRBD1	TGTGCCAGCACCCCCGGGACAGGGGTACAAGAGACCCAGTACTTC	CASTPGTGVQETQYF
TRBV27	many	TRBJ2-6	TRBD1	TGTGCCAGCAGGAAATTCGGACAGGGGGCATCTGGGGCCAACGTCCTGACTTTC	CASRKFGQGASGANVLTF
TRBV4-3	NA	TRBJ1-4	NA	TGCGCCAGCAGCCCAGAAGTCACAACTAATGAAAAACTGTTTTTT	CASSPEVTTNEKLFF
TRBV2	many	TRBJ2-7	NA	TGTGCCAGTCGGCTAGGCGACTACGAGCAGTACTTC	CASRLGDYEQYF
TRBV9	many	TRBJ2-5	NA	TGTGCCAGCAGCCCCCGGGCAGGGGAATGGGAGACCCAGTACTTC	CASSPRAGEWETQYF
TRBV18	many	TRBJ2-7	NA	TGTGCCAGCTCACCCCCAGGGGCGGGGGTCCTTTACGAGCAGTACTTC	CASSPPGAGVLYEQYF
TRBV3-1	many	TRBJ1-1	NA	TGTGCCAGCAGCCAAGGGGAGGACACTGAAGCTTTCTTT	CASSQGEDTEAFF
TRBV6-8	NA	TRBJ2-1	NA	TGTGCCAGCAGTTCTCGGGGCACCTCCTACAATGAGCAGTTCTTC	CASSSRGTSYNEQFF
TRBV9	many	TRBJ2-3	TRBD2	TGTGCCAGCAGCGTGGTAGCGGGAGTAATAGATACGCAGTATTTT	CASSVVAGVIDTQYF
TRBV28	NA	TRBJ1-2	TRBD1	TGTGCCAGCAGCTATGGACAGGGAAACTATGGCTACACCTTC	CASSYGQGNYGYTF
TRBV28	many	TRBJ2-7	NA	TGTGCCAGCCACAGGCCCCCGGAGACCTTAACGGTCGAGCAGTACTTC	CASHRPPETLTVEQYF
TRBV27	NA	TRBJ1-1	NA	TGTGCCAGCAGTTTATCAACAGGGCGGTCGAACACTGAAGCTTTCTTT	CASSLSTGRSNTEAFF
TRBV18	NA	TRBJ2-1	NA	TGTGCCAGCTCACAAGTCCTAGCACTGCAGCAGTTCTTC	CASSQVLALQQFF
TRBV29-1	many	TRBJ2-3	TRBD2	TGCAGCGTTGAAGGATCGAATTGGCGGGAGGGGTTCACAGATACGCAGTATTTT	CSVEGSNWREGFTDTQYF
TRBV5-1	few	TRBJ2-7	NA	TGCGCCAGCAGCTTGGATGCGGCCTGGGACGAGCAGTACTTC	CASSLDAAWDEQYF
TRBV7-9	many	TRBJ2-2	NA	TGTGCCAGCAGCTCCTTTCTGGGGGCGGACGGGGAGCTGTTTTTT	CASSSFLGADGELFF
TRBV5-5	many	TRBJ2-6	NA	TGTGCCAGCAACCCTGTCGGGGTTTCTTTCTCTGGGGCCAACGTCCTGACTTTC	CASNPVGVSFSGANVLTF
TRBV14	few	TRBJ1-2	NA	TGTGCCAGCAGCCACCTCCCTTGGGTAGGGGAGGATAACTATGGCTACACCTTC	CASSHLPWVGEDNYGYTF
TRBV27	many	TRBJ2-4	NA	TGTGCCAGCAGTCTCAGGGGGGGGGCCAAAAACATTCAGTACTTC	CASSLRGGAKNIQYF
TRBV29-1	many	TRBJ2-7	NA	TGCAGCGTTGAAGGACGGGGGAAGGGGTACGAGCAGTACTTC	CSVEGRGKGYEQYF
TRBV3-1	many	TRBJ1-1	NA	TGTGCCAGCAGCCAAGAAGCAGGGTATAGCACTGAAGCTTTCTTT	CASSQEAGYSTEAFF
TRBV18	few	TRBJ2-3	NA	TGTGCCAGCTCACCCCAAGTGCAAGGCACAGATACGCAGTATTTT	CASSPQVQGTDTQYF
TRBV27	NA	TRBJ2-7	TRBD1	TGTGCCAGCAACAGGGGGCCCATGGAGCAGTACTTC	CASNRGPMEQYF
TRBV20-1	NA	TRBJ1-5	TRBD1	TGCAGTGCTAGAGGGGACAGGGGCAATCAGCCCCAGCATTTT	CSARGDRGNQPQHF
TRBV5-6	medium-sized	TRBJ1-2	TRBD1	TGTGCCAGCAGCACCGGGACAGGGGTCTATGGCTACACCTTC	CASSTGTGVYGYTF
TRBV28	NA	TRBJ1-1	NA	TGTGCCAGCAGGCCGACAGGTATGAACACTGAAGCTTTCTTT	CASRPTGMNTEAFF